A selection of T cell receptor beta chains follows, all from one sample in a study of regulatory T cells in long-lasting Graves disease. TCRdb redid the calling of the multiplex PCR reads with MiXCR, one entry per CDR3 protein. The repertoire holds some 250,000 distinct CDR3 sequences, with approximately 20% as singletons. A further study also used this sample, focusing on T cells in Graves' hyperthyroidism and ophthalmopathy.

Sequences were derived from peripheral blood mononuclear cells (PBMCs), sampled at new diagnosis, from a patient treated with antithyroid drugs. The receptors come from a woman aged 25 to 39 with Graves disease. Both conserved end residues are part of each CDR3. The D gene is left open where the match is weak. A clone size is listed for some rows: how often the clone was seen (once, few, many), or a class if it is expanded.

.,TRBJ2-2,TRBV19,few,CASSNINTGELFF,TGTGCCAGTAGTAACATTAACACCGGGGAGCTGTTTTTT
TRBD2,TRBJ2-1,TRBV2,.,CARGGGAGKLNEQFF,TGTGCCAGGGGGGGAGGAGCGGGGAAGCTCAATGAGCAGTTCTTC
TRBD1,TRBJ1-1,TRBV20-1,many,CSMGQANGEAFF,TGCAGCATGGGACAGGCCAACGGTGAAGCTTTCTTT
.,TRBJ1-5,TRBV4-1,many,CASSQEGVFASNQPQHF,TGCGCCAGCAGCCAAGAAGGCGTATTCGCTAGCAATCAGCCCCAGCATTTT
TRBD2,TRBJ2-4,TRBV28,many,CASRKSGGAGENIQYF,TGTGCCAGCAGGAAAAGCGGGGGGGCCGGGGAAAACATTCAGTACTTC
TRBD1,TRBJ1-3,TRBV12-5,many,CASGPGQGANTIYF,TGTGCTAGTGGTCCCGGACAGGGGGCAAACACCATATATTTT
TRBD2,TRBJ2-7,TRBV6-2/TRBV6-3,many,CASSYREGYEQYF,TGTGCCAGCAGTTACCGGGAGGGCTACGAGCAGTACTTC
TRBD1,TRBJ2-1,TRBV7-9,many,CASSPVQGIDYNEQFF,TGTGCCAGCAGCCCGGTACAGGGGATCGACTACAATGAGCAGTTCTTC
.,TRBJ2-5,TRBV20-1,.,CSAPPSRAGVETQYF,TGCAGTGCTCCCCCCTCCAGGGCAGGGGTGGAGACCCAGTACTTC
.,TRBJ2-7,TRBV6-2/TRBV6-3,.,CASSAQRSYEQYF,TGTGCCAGCAGTGCACAGAGGTCCTACGAGCAGTACTTC
.,TRBJ1-1,TRBV6-1,many,CASSRKLGAEAFF,TGTGCCAGCAGTAGAAAGCTTGGGGCTGAAGCTTTCTTT
.,TRBJ1-1,TRBV15,few,CATSRDRADMNTEAFF,TGTGCCACCAGCAGAGATCGGGCGGATATGAACACTGAAGCTTTCTTT
.,TRBJ1-5,TRBV4-2,.,CASSPLLNGRQPQHF,TGTGCCAGCAGCCCCCTCCTCAATGGTCGTCAGCCCCAGCATTTT
.,TRBJ2-7,TRBV5-4,many,CASSLLGKYEQYF,TGTGCCAGCAGCTTGTTAGGGAAGTACGAGCAGTACTTC
.,TRBJ1-4,TRBV7-2,many,CASSSRLGHFSNEKLFF,TGTGCCAGCAGCTCCCGCCTGGGGCACTTCTCTAATGAAAAACTGTTTTTT
.,TRBJ1-4,TRBV7-9,many,CASRNLGGLNEKLFF,TGTGCCAGCAGGAACCTCGGGGGGCTTAATGAAAAACTGTTTTTT
.,TRBJ1-1,TRBV5-1,many,CASTQRGGTEAFF,TGCGCCAGCACCCAGCGAGGTGGCACTGAAGCTTTCTTT
.,TRBJ1-1,TRBV19,many,CASSTSDERSTEAFF,TGTGCCAGTAGTACCTCGGACGAACGTTCCACTGAAGCTTTCTTT
.,TRBJ1-1,TRBV5-6,few,CASSLAYLGGFGGAFF,TGTGCCAGCAGCTTGGCCTATTTAGGGGGGTTTGGTGGAGCTTTCTTT
TRBD1,TRBJ1-2,TRBV20-1,many,CSAGQGFDYGYTF,TGCAGTGCAGGACAGGGTTTCGACTATGGCTACACCTTC
TRBD2,TRBJ2-7,TRBV7-9,.,CASSLGTSTLAGGRLYSYEQYF,TGTGCCAGCAGCTTAGGGACCTCTACTCTAGCGGGGGGCCGACTGTACTCCTACGAGCAGTACTTC
TRBD2,TRBJ2-1,TRBV4-1,many,CASSQRTSGGLYNEQFF,TGCGCCAGCAGCCAACGGACTAGCGGGGGCCTCTACAATGAGCAGTTCTTC
TRBD2,TRBJ2-3,TRBV18,.,CASSPGLGLAGLPTDTQYF,TGTGCCAGCTCCCCCGGTCTGGGACTAGCGGGGTTACCCACAGATACGCAGTATTTT
.,TRBJ1-5,TRBV6-1,many,CASSVEREGTGGNQPQHF,TGTGCCAGCAGTGTCGAGAGGGAGGGGACCGGAGGGAATCAGCCCCAGCATTTT
TRBD2,TRBJ2-2,TRBV7-3,many,CASSLVLAGGANTGELFF,TGTGCCAGCAGCCTAGTACTAGCGGGGGGCGCGAACACCGGGGAGCTGTTTTTT
.,TRBJ1-2,TRBV20-1,many,CSARINLGHENYGYTF,TGCAGTGCTAGAATAAACCTGGGACACGAGAACTATGGCTACACCTTC
TRBD1,TRBJ1-2,TRBV5-1,many,CASSLPGQNYGYTF,TGCGCCAGCAGCTTACCGGGACAGAACTATGGCTACACCTTC
.,TRBJ2-4,TRBV5-1,.,CASNLWTIAKNIQYF,TGCGCCAGCAACTTGTGGACGATAGCCAAAAACATTCAGTACTTC
.,TRBJ2-1,TRBV7-3,many,CASSPMGSPYNEQFF,TGTGCCAGCAGCCCGATGGGTAGTCCCTACAATGAGCAGTTCTTC
TRBD2,TRBJ2-3,TRBV28,once,CAIVAGGAADTQYF,TGTGCCATCGTGGCCGGGGGGGCCGCAGATACGCAGTATTTT
.,TRBJ1-2,TRBV6-2/TRBV6-3,.,CASRQGGQVYGYTF,TGTGCCAGCAGACAGGGAGGACAAGTCTATGGCTACACCTTC
.,TRBJ2-1,TRBV6-2/TRBV6-3,.,CASSTMTGWDEQLF,TGTGCCAGCAGTACGATGACAGGCTGGGATGAGCAGCTCTTC
.,TRBJ1-6,TRBV20-1,many,CSAEDSRQRNSPLHF,TGCAGTGCGGAGGACAGTCGGCAACGGAATTCACCCCTCCACTTT
.,TRBJ1-5,TRBV5-1,many,CASSLFTEQGGILSNQPQHF,TGCGCCAGCAGCTTGTTCACGGAACAGGGAGGAATATTGAGCAATCAGCCCCAGCATTTT
.,TRBJ1-6,TRBV12-3/TRBV12-4,many,CASSFRRSPSSYNSPLHF,TGTGCCAGCAGTTTTCGGAGGAGTCCCAGCTCCTATAATTCACCCCTCCACTTT
.,TRBJ2-3,TRBV4-1,many,CASSQTDSEFTDTQYF,TGTGCCAGCAGCCAAACGGATAGCGAATTCACAGATACGCAGTATTTT
TRBD2,TRBJ2-1,TRBV27,many,CASSSASGSLEQFF,TGTGCCAGCAGTTCGGCTAGCGGTTCGCTTGAGCAGTTCTTC
.,TRBJ2-7,TRBV9,.,CAGSVDLIPGEQYF,TGTGCCGGCAGCGTAGACCTCATCCCGGGGGAGCAGTACTTC
TRBD1,TRBJ2-3,TRBV4-1,many,CASSQGAGQGAETDTQYF,TGCGCCAGCAGCCAAGGGGCCGGACAGGGGGCCGAAACAGATACGCAGTATTTT
.,TRBJ2-3,TRBV7-3,.,CASSLMPFSGGGGADTQYF,TGTGCCAGCAGCTTAATGCCCTTTTCCGGGGGCGGCGGAGCAGATACGCAGTATTTT